The clone carrying this T cell receptor (beta chain) was seen a few times. No antigen is known for it. The data were taken from a study of cytomegalovirus exposure and HLA in healthy donors. Overall study: Earlier, 117 million unique TCR beta sequences were recovered from about 170 million T cells by an analysis. Overall study results and limits: Later work found most CMV-associated TCR beta chains apparently HLA-restricted. A later examination showed that TCR association rates differed by HLA locus, with DRB1 most and HLA-C fewest.

The PCR was carried out with 60 Vbeta primers and 13 Jbeta primers. Assay used: immunoSEQ multiplex PCR; TCRdb lists only in-frame clones, some missing. Of approximately 110,000 clones detected, approximately 14% appear once; the ten largest clones hold more than 0.65%. Sequencing was carried out using PBMCs. The TCR originated in a female donor in good health and CMV-seronegative.

For the CDR3, the DNA is TGTGCCAGCCAAGGAGGGTTCGGTTCACCCCTCCACTTT. Translated: CASQGGFGSPLHF. This chain joins TRBV5-4 and TRBJ1-6; D unresolved. The CDR3 contains 13 residues. Germline V CDR1 and CDR2: SGHNT, YYREEE (reference sequence). Trimming cost V 7 bases and J 9 bases, with 14 bases left between them.